The rows below give T cell receptor beta chains drawn from one sample of a study of cytomegalovirus exposure and HLA in healthy donors. Some clones are missing from TCRdb's copy, which holds only in-frame ones; the method was immunoSEQ multiplex PCR. This table has roughly 80,000 clones, roughly 79% appearing once. Sequences were obtained from PBMCs. These receptors were obtained from a woman aged 25 to 39 in good health and CMV-seronegative. The CDR3 runs from the conserved cysteine through the conserved F or W. The order of the fields is V gene, D gene, clone size, J gene, CDR3 DNA, CDR3 protein. A D gene is named only where the DNA matches it firmly. A clone size is listed for some rows: how often the clone was seen (once, few, many), or a class if it is expanded.

TRBV7-2,TRBD1,.,TRBJ1-2,TGTGCCAGCAGCTTAGTGGGGGACAGGAATAACTATGGCTACACCTTC,CASSLVGDRNNYGYTF
TRBV5-1,.,few,TRBJ1-1,TGCGCCAGCAGCCCCAGGGGACCCACTGAAGCTTTCTTT,CASSPRGPTEAFF
TRBV7-6,TRBD1,.,TRBJ2-7,TGTGCCAGCACCCCGGGACAGACCTACGAGCAGTACTTC,CASTPGQTYEQYF
TRBV29-1,TRBD2,.,TRBJ2-7,TGCAGCGCGCGACTAGCGGAGGTTAGCTCCTACGAGCAGTACTTC,CSARLAEVSSYEQYF
TRBV7-9,.,.,TRBJ2-7,TGTGCCAGCAGCGAGGGACACCCAGGAGAGTACTTC,CASSEGHPGEYF
TRBV19,TRBD1,.,TRBJ1-2,TGTGCCGCTAGCCACGGGACAGATGGCTATGGCTACACCTTC,CAASHGTDGYGYTF
TRBV9,TRBD2,.,TRBJ2-3,TGTGCCAGCAGCGCTAGCGGGGGAAACACAGATACGCAGTATTTT,CASSASGGNTDTQYF
TRBV6-4,TRBD2,.,TRBJ2-1,TGTGCCAGCAGTGGTACTAGCGGGGGCTACAATGAGCAGTTCTTC,CASSGTSGGYNEQFF
TRBV10-3,.,.,TRBJ2-7,TGTGCCATCAGTGAGGGCAGAAGCGGGCAGTACTTC,CAISEGRSGQYF
TRBV28,TRBD2,once,TRBJ2-3,TGTGCCAGCACGATAGCCGGGACTAGCTCTAGCACAGATACGCAGTATTTT,CASTIAGTSSSTDTQYF
TRBV18,TRBD1,.,TRBJ1-5,TGTGCCAGCTCACCAGACAGGGGTAAGCCCCAGCATTTT,CASSPDRGKPQHF
TRBV9,.,once,TRBJ2-5,.,CAPHPEDYLCETQYF
TRBV10-1,TRBD2,few,TRBJ2-1,TGCGCCAGCAGTGAGTCGTCTAGCGGGAGAGGAGCCAATGAGCAGTTCTTC,CASSESSSGRGANEQFF
TRBV5-1,TRBD1,few,TRBJ2-4,TGCGCCAGCAGCTTGGGGACAGGGAAAAACATTCAGTACTTC,CASSLGTGKNIQYF
TRBV5-1,.,.,TRBJ1-3,TGCGCCAGCAGCTTGGCCGGCGGGGGCCAGGGGGGAAACACCATATATTTT,CASSLAGGGQGGNTIYF
TRBV7-9,.,.,TRBJ2-5,TGTGCCAGCAGCCTTAGCGGTTCAGAGACCCAGTACTTC,CASSLSGSETQYF
TRBV6-5,TRBD1,.,TRBJ2-7,TGTGCCAGCAGTCGGACCGGGACAGACTACGAGCAGTACTTC,CASSRTGTDYEQYF
TRBV7-2,TRBD2,few,TRBJ2-7,TGTGCCAGCAGCTTATGGGGACTAGCGGACTACGAGCAGTACTTC,CASSLWGLADYEQYF
TRBV29-1,.,few,TRBJ1-2,TGCAGCGTTGGGGGGGGCAGGAACTATGGCTACACCTTC,CSVGGGRNYGYTF
TRBV30,TRBD1,.,TRBJ2-7,TGTGCCTGGAGTCTGACAGGGAACGAGCAGTACTTC,CAWSLTGNEQYF
TRBV2,.,.,TRBJ2-7,TGTGCCAGCAGTGGCCGGGACTTAACCTACGAGCAGTACTTC,CASSGRDLTYEQYF
TRBV19,.,.,TRBJ2-7,TGTGCCCCGACAGAGGCCTCCTACGAGCAGTACTTC,CAPTEASYEQYF
TRBV9,.,once,TRBJ1-2,TGTGCCAGCAGTGTGGACTGGAACTATGGCTACACCTTC,CASSVDWNYGYTF
TRBV28,TRBD1,few,TRBJ1-4,TGTGCCAGCAGTTTAAATCGTGGGACAGGGACCATTCGAAATGAAAAACTGTTTTTT,CASSLNRGTGTIRNEKLFF
TRBV12-5,.,few,TRBJ2-1,TGTGCTAGTGGGGCGGACAGATACAATGAGCAGTTCTTC,CASGADRYNEQFF
TRBV9,.,.,TRBJ1-3,TGTGCCAGCAGCGCAGACTTCTCTGGAAACACCATATATTTT,CASSADFSGNTIYF